Given below is one T cell receptor beta chain in context. This specimen comes from a study of cytotoxic CD8 clonotypes in ibrutinib-treated CLL. Study at large: With a range of 6 to 36, the median treatment time before response samples were taken was approximately twelve months.

Using immunoSEQ multiplex PCR, the repertoire was profiled, and TCRdb retains in-frame clones only, with some absent. The sample lists approximately 30,000 clones, 69% occurring once. Sequencing used PBMCs, obtained after 24 months of ibrutinib treatment. The source of this sequence is a human donor with chronic lymphocytic leukemia.

The CDR3 sequence: CASSTSEPANYGYTF. Here the CDR3 DNA reads TGTGCCAGTAGTACCTCAGAGCCCGCTAACTATGGCTACACCTTC. This chain uses TRBV19 with TRBJ1-2; no clear D. Germline V gene sequence: CDR1 LNHDA, CDR2 SQIVND (reference sequence). The germline V and J ends were trimmed by 4 bases and 0 bases, with 12 bases remaining between them. This CDR3 region has 15 residues.